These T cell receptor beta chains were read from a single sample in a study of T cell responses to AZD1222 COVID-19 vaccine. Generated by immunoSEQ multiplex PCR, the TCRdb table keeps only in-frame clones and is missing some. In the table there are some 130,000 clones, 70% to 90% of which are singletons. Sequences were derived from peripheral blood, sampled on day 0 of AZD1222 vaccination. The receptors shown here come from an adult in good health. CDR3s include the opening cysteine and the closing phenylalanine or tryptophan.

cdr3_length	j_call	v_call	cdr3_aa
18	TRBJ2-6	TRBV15	CATSPGTVSFSGANVLTF
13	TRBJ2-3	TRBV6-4	CASSPTVSATQYF
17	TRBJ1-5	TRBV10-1	CASSAFMTAASNQPQHF
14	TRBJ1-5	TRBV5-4	CASSSGARGQPQHF
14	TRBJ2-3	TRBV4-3	CASSQDKAGPWGHF
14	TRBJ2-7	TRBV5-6	CASSLGQRYVEQYF
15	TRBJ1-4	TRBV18	CASSPQGRDNEKLFF
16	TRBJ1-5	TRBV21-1	CASSKARGRSNQPQHF
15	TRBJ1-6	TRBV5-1	CASSFRDSLNSPLHF
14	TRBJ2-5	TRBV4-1	CASSQAGTEETQYF
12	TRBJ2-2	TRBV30	CAWSVYTGELFF
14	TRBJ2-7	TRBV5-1	CASSLSQGLYEQYF
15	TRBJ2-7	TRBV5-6	CASSSTGQGFNEQYF